A selection of T cell receptor beta chains follows, all from one sample in a study of blood T cell repertoires in COVID-19. Data came from immunoSEQ multiplex PCR; TCRdb stores just in-frame clones and leaves some out. The sample shows some 170,000 clones, around 80% of them seen only once. Sample: peripheral blood. The receptors stem from a woman aged 70-85 years with acute or convalescent COVID-19. The conserved cysteine and the conserved F or W are not part of the CDR3 here.

CDR3aa	j_gene	v_gene
ASSSIAETQY	TRBJ2-5	TRBV7-2
ASSFWTDIYGYT	TRBJ1-2	TRBV7-9
ASSIELAADTEAF	TRBJ1-1	TRBV19
AWSVQAGGYT	TRBJ1-2	TRBV30
ASSPESRGFYGYT	TRBJ1-2	TRBV7-2
ASSSQDRGRMNTEAF	TRBJ1-1	TRBV21-1
ASSPVDSNTEAF	TRBJ1-1	TRBV5-1
ASSQGQNTEAF	TRBJ1-1	TRBV14
ASSYFSGNTDTQY	TRBJ2-3	TRBV6-2/TRBV6-3
ATSGGGMNTEAF	TRBJ1-1	TRBV24-1
ASSPGTVNTEAF	TRBJ1-1	TRBV5-5
ASSRRPGQTYNEQF	TRBJ2-1	TRBV19
ASSYSLAGGNEQF	TRBJ2-1	TRBV6-5
ASSPGTVGNSPLH	TRBJ1-6	TRBV18
ASSFSGAGRNEQF	TRBJ2-1	TRBV28